This paragraph covers one T cell receptor (beta chain) sequence. With 4 bases removed from V and 3 bases from J, the gap between germline ends came to 7 bases. Germline CDR1 and CDR2: SNHLY and FYNNEI. The CDR3 is 13 residues long. Original processing methods: Amplified reference gene primers provided the basis for estimating nucleated cell counts. The protocol was immunoSEQ multiplex PCR, while the TCRdb copy is restricted to in-frame clones and leaves out a portion. The V and J calls and clone size are taken from that table; D and trimming were inferred from the DNA. The data hold around 250,000 clones, with just under 85% observed a single time. This entry comes from a study of blood T cell repertoires in COVID-19.

The V and J genes are TRBV2 and TRBJ1-5, with a tentative D call TRBD1 (6 bases). The sequence derives from a woman older than 75 with acute or convalescent COVID-19. The specimen sequenced was peripheral blood. This chain's CDR3 is CASSGQVNQPQHF. In nucleotides, the CDR3 is TGTGCCAGCAGTGGACAGGTCAATCAGCCCCAGCATTTT.